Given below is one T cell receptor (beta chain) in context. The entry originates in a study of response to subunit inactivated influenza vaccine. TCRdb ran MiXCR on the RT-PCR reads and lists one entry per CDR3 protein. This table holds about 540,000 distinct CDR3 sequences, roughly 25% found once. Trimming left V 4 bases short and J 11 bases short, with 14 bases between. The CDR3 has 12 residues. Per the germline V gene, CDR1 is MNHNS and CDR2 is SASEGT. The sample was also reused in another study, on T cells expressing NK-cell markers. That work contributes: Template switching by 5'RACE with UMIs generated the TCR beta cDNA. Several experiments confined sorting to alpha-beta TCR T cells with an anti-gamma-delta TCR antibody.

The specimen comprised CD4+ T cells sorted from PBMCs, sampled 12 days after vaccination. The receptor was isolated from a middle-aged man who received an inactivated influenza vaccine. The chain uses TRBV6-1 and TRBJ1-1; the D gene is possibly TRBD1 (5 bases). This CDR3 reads CASSVGWGTAFF. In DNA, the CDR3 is TGTGCCAGCAGTGTTGGTTGGGGGACGGCTTTCTTT.